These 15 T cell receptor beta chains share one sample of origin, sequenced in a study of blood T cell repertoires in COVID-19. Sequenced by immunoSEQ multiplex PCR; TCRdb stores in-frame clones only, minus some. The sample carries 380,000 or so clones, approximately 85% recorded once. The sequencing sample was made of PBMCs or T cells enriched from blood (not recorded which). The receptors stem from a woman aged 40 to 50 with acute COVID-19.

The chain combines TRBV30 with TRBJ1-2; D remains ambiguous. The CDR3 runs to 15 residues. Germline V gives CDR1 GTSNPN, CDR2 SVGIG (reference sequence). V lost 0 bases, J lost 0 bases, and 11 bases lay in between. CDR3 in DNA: TGTGCCTGGAGTGTACTTAAGAAAGCTAACTATGGCTACACCTTC. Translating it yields CAWSVLKKANYGYTF.

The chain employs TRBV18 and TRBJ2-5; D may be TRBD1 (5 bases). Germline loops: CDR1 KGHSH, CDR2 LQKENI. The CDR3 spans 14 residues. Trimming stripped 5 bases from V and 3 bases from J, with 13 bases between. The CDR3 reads CASSTTGFEETQYF. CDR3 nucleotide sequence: TGTGCCAGCTCAACTACAGGTTTTGAAGAGACCCAGTACTTC. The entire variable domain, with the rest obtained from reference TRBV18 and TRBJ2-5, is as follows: NAGVMQNPRHLVRRRGQEARLRCSPMKGHSHVYWYRQLPEEGLKFMVYLQKENIIDESGMPKERFSAEFPKEGPSILRIQQVVRGDSAAYFCASSTTGFEETQYFGPGTRLLVL.

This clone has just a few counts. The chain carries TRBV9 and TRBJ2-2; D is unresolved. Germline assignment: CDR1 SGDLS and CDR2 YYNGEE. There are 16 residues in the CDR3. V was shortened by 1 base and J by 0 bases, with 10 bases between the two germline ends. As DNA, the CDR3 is TGTGCCAGCAGCGTAAGCGCTCGCACGAACACCGGGGAGCTGTTTTTT. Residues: CASSVSARTNTGELFF.

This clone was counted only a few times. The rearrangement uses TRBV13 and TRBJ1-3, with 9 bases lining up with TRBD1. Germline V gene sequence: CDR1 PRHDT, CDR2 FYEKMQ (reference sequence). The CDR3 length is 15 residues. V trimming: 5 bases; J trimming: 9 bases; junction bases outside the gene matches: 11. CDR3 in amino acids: CASSNRDRVFGTIYF. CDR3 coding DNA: TGTGCCAGCAGCAACCGGGACAGGGTGTTCGGCACCATATATTTT.

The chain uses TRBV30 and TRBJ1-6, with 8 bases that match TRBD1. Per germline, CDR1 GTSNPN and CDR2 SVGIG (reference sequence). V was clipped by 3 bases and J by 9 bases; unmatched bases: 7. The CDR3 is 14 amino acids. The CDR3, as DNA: TGTGCCTGGAGCGCGACAGGGGATGGTTCACCCCTCCACTTT. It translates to CAWSATGDGSPLHF.

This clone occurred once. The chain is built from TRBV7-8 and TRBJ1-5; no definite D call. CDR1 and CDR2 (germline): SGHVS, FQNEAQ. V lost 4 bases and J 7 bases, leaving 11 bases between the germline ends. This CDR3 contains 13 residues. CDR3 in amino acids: CASSSPGTQPQHF. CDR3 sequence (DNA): TGTGCCAGCAGCTCCCCGGGTACCCAGCCCCAGCATTTT.

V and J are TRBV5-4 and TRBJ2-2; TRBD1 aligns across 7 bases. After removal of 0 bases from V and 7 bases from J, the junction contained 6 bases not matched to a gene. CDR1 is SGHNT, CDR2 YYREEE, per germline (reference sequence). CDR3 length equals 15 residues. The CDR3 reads CASSLVAQGNGELFF. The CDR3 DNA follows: TGTGCCAGCAGCTTGGTTGCACAGGGGAACGGGGAGCTGTTTTTT.

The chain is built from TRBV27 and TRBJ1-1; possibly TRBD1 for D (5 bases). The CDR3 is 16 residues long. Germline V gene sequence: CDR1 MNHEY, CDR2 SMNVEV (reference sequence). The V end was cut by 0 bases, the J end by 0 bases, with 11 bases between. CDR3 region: CASSLSQGLVNTEAFF. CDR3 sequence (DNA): TGTGCCAGCAGTTTATCCCAGGGACTGGTGAACACTGAAGCTTTCTTT.

In DNA form, the CDR3 reads TGTGCCAGCAGTATTACCGGGACAAGAACCTACAATGAGCAGTTCTTC. This gives the protein CASSITGTRTYNEQFF. V usage is TRBV27 and J usage is TRBJ2-1; D might be TRBD1 (6 bases). The germline V gene has CDR1 MNHEY and CDR2 SMNVEV (reference sequence). The CDR3 totals 16 residues. The ends were cut back, 5 bases at V and 2 bases at J, with 16 bases in the middle.

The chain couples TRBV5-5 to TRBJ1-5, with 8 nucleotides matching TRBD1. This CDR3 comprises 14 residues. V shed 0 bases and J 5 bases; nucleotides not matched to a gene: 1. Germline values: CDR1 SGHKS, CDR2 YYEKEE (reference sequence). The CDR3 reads CASSLVQGDQPQHF. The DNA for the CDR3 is TGTGCCAGCAGCTTGGTACAGGGGGATCAGCCCCAGCATTTT.

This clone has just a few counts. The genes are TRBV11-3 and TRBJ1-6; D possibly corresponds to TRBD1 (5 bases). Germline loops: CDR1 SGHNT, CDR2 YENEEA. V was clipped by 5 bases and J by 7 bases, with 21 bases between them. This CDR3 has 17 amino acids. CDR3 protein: CASSPREQDQENSPLHF. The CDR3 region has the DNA TGTGCCAGCAGCCCCCGAGAACAGGACCAGGAGAATTCACCCCTCCACTTT.

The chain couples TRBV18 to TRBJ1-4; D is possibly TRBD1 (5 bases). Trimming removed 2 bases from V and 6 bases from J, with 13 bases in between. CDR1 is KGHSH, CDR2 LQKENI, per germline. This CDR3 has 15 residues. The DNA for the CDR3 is TGTGCCAGCTCACCAGGTGCGGGGGTCCATGAAAAACTGTTTTTT. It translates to CASSPGAGVHEKLFF. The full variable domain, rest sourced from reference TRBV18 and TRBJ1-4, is NAGVMQNPRHLVRRRGQEARLRCSPMKGHSHVYWYRQLPEEGLKFMVYLQKENIIDESGMPKERFSAEFPKEGPSILRIQQVVRGDSAAYFCASSPGAGVHEKLFFGSGTQLSVL.

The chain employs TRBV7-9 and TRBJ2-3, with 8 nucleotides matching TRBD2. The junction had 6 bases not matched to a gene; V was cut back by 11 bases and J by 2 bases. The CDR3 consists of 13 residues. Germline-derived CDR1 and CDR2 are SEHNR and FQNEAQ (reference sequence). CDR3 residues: CAGERGNTDTQYF. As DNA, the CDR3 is TGTGCCGGAGAGCGGGGGAACACAGATACGCAGTATTTT.

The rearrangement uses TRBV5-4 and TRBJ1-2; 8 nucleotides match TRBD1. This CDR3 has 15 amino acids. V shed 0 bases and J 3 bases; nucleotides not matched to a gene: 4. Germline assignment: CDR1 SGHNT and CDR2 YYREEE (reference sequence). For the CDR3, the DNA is TGTGCCAGCAGCTTGGGTCAGGGGGCCTACTATGGCTACACCTTC. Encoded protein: CASSLGQGAYYGYTF.

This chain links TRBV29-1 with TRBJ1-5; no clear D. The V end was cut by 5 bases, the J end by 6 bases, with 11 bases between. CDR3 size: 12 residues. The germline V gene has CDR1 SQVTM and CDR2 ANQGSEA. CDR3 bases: TGCAGCGTTAGGAGGGTGCGTCAGCCCCAGCATTTT. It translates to CSVRRVRQPQHF.